This T cell receptor beta chain appears in the sequencing data of a study of cytomegalovirus exposure and HLA in healthy donors. General study results and limits: Using a false discovery rate of 0.05, a later analysis showed that fewer than 20,000 TCR beta sequences were associated with HLA alleles.

Remarks on this clone: What it binds is not known.

The primer mix had 60 Vbeta and 13 Jbeta primers. Sequencing used immunoSEQ multiplex PCR; TCRdb keeps in-frame clones, though not all of them. The data hold about 120,000 clones, with roughly 80% observed a single time. The V and J ends lost 0 bases and 2 bases respectively, with 8 bases between them. This CDR3 contains 14 residues. Germline-derived CDR1 and CDR2 are KGHSH and LQKENI. V is TRBV18 and J is TRBJ2-7; weak D call: TRBD1 (5 bases). The clonotype was recovered from a man in his 60s in good health and CMV-seropositive. The sequenced sample consisted of PBMCs. As DNA, the CDR3 is TGTGCCAGCTCACCACCGGGGCAACCCTACGAGCAGTACTTC. It translates to CASSPPGQPYEQYF. Looking up the rest from reference TRBV18 and TRBJ2-7 gives the full variable domain: NAGVMQNPRHLVRRRGQEARLRCSPMKGHSHVYWYRQLPEEGLKFMVYLQKENIIDESGMPKERFSAEFPKEGPSILRIQQVVRGDSAAYFCASSPPGQPYEQYFGPGTRLTVT.